This paragraph covers one T cell receptor beta chain sequence. Its specificity is unknown. This entry comes from a study of T cell repertoires in cytomegalovirus infection. Study in general: Recently identified HLA-C-restricted CMV epitopes were among the peptides used. Based on public TCR beta signatures, there were indications of CMV infection and of a matching HLA type.

General study points: Adding up the frequency of public TCR beta families identified people who carried CMV plus the relevant HLA.

TCRdb re-called the reads with MiXCR, one entry per CDR3 protein. Of hundreds of thousands of distinct CDR3 sequences in the sample, around 31% were seen once. The clonotype comes from a human donor in good health (CMV status not recorded). Some clones in this sample may be carry-over from other donors' samples. The sequencing used cultured PBMCs, collected from culture after CMV antigen stimulation.

The DNA of the CDR3 is TGCGCCAGCAGCCGTTGGACTAGCGAGGAGCAGTACTTC. It encodes CASSRWTSEEQYF. V is TRBV4-3 and J is TRBJ2-7, with TRBD2 matching 9 bases. Germline V gene sequence: CDR1 LGHNA, CDR2 YSLEER. The CDR3 runs 13 residues. The V segment lost 4 bases and the J segment 7 bases; nucleotides outside the gene matches: 5.